The clone carrying this T cell receptor (beta chain) was counted once. Its antigen is currently unknown. The data stem from a study of shared clonotypes between healthy human individuals. Study-wide context: Each donor's CD8 memory used one plate, CD8 naive two, each CD4 subset three.

Clones were read by immunoSEQ multiplex PCR, and TCRdb kept only the in-frame ones, dropping some. Of fewer than 850,000 clones listed, 60% to 80% are singletons. The germline CDR1 and CDR2 sequences are SGHRS and YFSETQ. J gave up 8 bases and V 6 bases, and 12 bases lay outside the gene matches. This CDR3 is built from 15 residues. Study-level findings and limits: Relative to memory subsets, naive subsets generally showed larger estimated richness. Represented diversity (both genetic and exposure-history) was limited by the small number of donors. Some naive CD4 clonotypes, around 5%, turned up in common across a handful of donors.

The sequencing sample was made of memory CD4+ T cells sorted from blood. Subset reported: CD45RA-negative fraction. V is TRBV5-1 and J is TRBJ2-1, with 9 positions matching TRBD2. The source of this sequence is a woman aged 25 to 39 in good health. The CDR3 loop is CASTLLAGRLDEQFF. As DNA, the CDR3 is TGCGCCAGCACCCTGCTAGCGGGAAGATTGGATGAGCAGTTCTTC.